A selection of T cell receptor beta chains follows, all from one sample in a study of shared clonotypes between healthy human individuals. The protocol was immunoSEQ multiplex PCR, while the TCRdb copy is restricted to in-frame clones and leaves out a portion. The sample lists roughly 490,000 clones; 65% to 80% were seen once. Sequencing input: PBMCs. These receptors were taken from a woman between 40 and 50 years old in good health. Some clones in this sample may be carry-over from other donors' samples. The CDR3 runs from the conserved cysteine through the conserved F or W. Each record gives: clone size, J gene, V gene, D gene, CDR3 protein, CDR3 DNA. A D gene is named only where the DNA matches it firmly. Expanded clones get a size class; other rows say once, few or many, or leave the size out.

abundance: -
j_gene: TRBJ1-4
v_gene: TRBV5-4
d_gene: -
CDR3aa: CASSQGTRSRANEKLFF
CDR3nt: TGTGCCAGCAGCCAAGGTACGCGGTCTCGGGCTAATGAAAAACTGTTTTTT

abundance: -
j_gene: TRBJ2-1
v_gene: TRBV30
d_gene: -
CDR3aa: CAWRWAYNEQFF
CDR3nt: TGTGCCTGGAGGTGGGCCTACAATGAGCAGTTCTTC

abundance: -
j_gene: TRBJ1-5
v_gene: TRBV27
d_gene: -
CDR3aa: CASTFRADSNQPQHF
CDR3nt: TGTGCCAGCACCTTTCGAGCGGATAGCAATCAGCCCCAGCATTTT

abundance: -
j_gene: TRBJ2-2
v_gene: TRBV7-2
d_gene: TRBD2
CDR3aa: CASSSMGGPGELFF
CDR3nt: TGTGCCAGCAGTTCGATGGGAGGGCCCGGGGAGCTGTTTTTT

abundance: -
j_gene: TRBJ1-1
v_gene: TRBV28
d_gene: -
CDR3aa: CASSGRGWTEAFF
CDR3nt: TGTGCCAGCAGCGGAAGGGGATGGACTGAAGCTTTCTTT

abundance: -
j_gene: TRBJ2-1
v_gene: TRBV11-2
d_gene: -
CDR3aa: CASSLGLAARQGEQFF
CDR3nt: TGTGCCAGCAGCTTAGGGCTAGCGGCAAGACAGGGCGAGCAGTTCTTC

abundance: few
j_gene: TRBJ2-7
v_gene: TRBV18
d_gene: TRBD2
CDR3aa: CASSPRASGRGYEQYF
CDR3nt: TGTGCCAGCTCACCACGGGCTAGCGGGAGGGGCTACGAGCAGTACTTC

abundance: -
j_gene: TRBJ2-7
v_gene: TRBV2
d_gene: -
CDR3aa: CASRFPGALEQYF
CDR3nt: TGTGCCAGCAGATTCCCCGGGGCGCTCGAGCAGTACTTC

abundance: -
j_gene: TRBJ2-7
v_gene: TRBV7-8
d_gene: -
CDR3aa: CASSYPARGGQYEQYF
CDR3nt: TGTGCCAGCAGTTATCCAGCCAGAGGTGGACAGTACGAGCAGTACTTC

abundance: -
j_gene: TRBJ2-3
v_gene: TRBV4-1
d_gene: TRBD2
CDR3aa: CASSPRGTSGNSDTQYF
CDR3nt: TGCGCCAGCAGCCCCCGCGGAACTAGCGGGAACTCAGATACGCAGTATTTT

abundance: -
j_gene: TRBJ1-5
v_gene: TRBV2
d_gene: -
CDR3aa: CASSVGPQPQHF
CDR3nt: TGTGCCAGCAGTGTTGGCCCTCAGCCCCAGCATTTT

abundance: -
j_gene: TRBJ1-1
v_gene: TRBV27
d_gene: -
CDR3aa: CASRGFREGNTEAFF
CDR3nt: TGTGCCAGCAGAGGATTCAGGGAGGGAAACACTGAAGCTTTCTTT

abundance: -
j_gene: TRBJ1-5
v_gene: TRBV30
d_gene: -
CDR3aa: CAWSVHRGALAVPQHF
CDR3nt: TGTGCCTGGAGTGTCCATCGGGGGGCACTAGCAGTACCCCAGCATTTT

abundance: few
j_gene: TRBJ1-3
v_gene: TRBV28
d_gene: TRBD1
CDR3aa: CASSLWDRRGTIYF
CDR3nt: TGTGCCAGCAGTTTGTGGGACAGGAGGGGCACCATATATTTT

abundance: -
j_gene: TRBJ1-1
v_gene: TRBV28
d_gene: -
CDR3aa: CASSLKVRVAFF
CDR3nt: TGTGCCAGCAGTTTAAAGGTCAGGGTAGCTTTCTTT

abundance: -
j_gene: TRBJ2-7
v_gene: TRBV10-3
d_gene: TRBD1
CDR3aa: CATGQGRTYEQYF
CDR3nt: TGTGCCACGGGACAGGGGCGGACATACGAGCAGTACTTC

abundance: -
j_gene: TRBJ2-7
v_gene: TRBV20-1
d_gene: -
CDR3aa: CSARSGYEQYF
CDR3nt: TGCAGTGCTCGGAGCGGCTACGAGCAGTACTTC

abundance: -
j_gene: TRBJ2-1
v_gene: TRBV7-2
d_gene: -
CDR3aa: CASSPIQGQFF
CDR3nt: TGTGCCAGCAGCCCCATACAGGGGCAGTTCTTC

abundance: -
j_gene: TRBJ2-4
v_gene: TRBV28
d_gene: -
CDR3aa: CATGLVGENIQYF
CDR3nt: TGTGCCACCGGGCTAGTGGGGGAAAACATTCAGTACTTC

abundance: -
j_gene: TRBJ2-7
v_gene: TRBV11-1
d_gene: -
CDR3aa: CASSPLMTGNEQYF
CDR3nt: TGTGCCAGCAGCCCCCTCATGACGGGGAACGAGCAGTACTTC

abundance: -
j_gene: TRBJ2-7
v_gene: TRBV7-2
d_gene: TRBD2
CDR3aa: CASSLAGGVEQYF
CDR3nt: TGTGCCAGCAGCTTAGCCGGGGGGGTCGAGCAGTACTTC

abundance: -
j_gene: TRBJ1-3
v_gene: TRBV2
d_gene: -
CDR3aa: CASSSPQPGLGNTIYF
CDR3nt: TGTGCCAGCAGTTCACCCCAACCGGGACTTGGAAACACCATATATTTT

abundance: many
j_gene: TRBJ1-1
v_gene: TRBV6-1
d_gene: TRBD1
CDR3aa: CASSDRENTEAFF
CDR3nt: TGTGCCAGCAGCGACAGGGAGAACACTGAAGCTTTCTTT

abundance: -
j_gene: TRBJ2-7
v_gene: TRBV28
d_gene: TRBD2
CDR3aa: CASSPSALAGDSYEQYF
CDR3nt: TGTGCCAGCAGCCCATCGGCCCTAGCGGGAGATTCCTACGAGCAGTACTTC

abundance: few
j_gene: TRBJ2-1
v_gene: TRBV11-2
d_gene: -
CDR3aa: CASSVRDEQFF
CDR3nt: TGTGCCAGCAGCGTCCGTGATGAGCAGTTCTTC

abundance: -
j_gene: TRBJ2-2
v_gene: TRBV21-1
d_gene: -
CDR3aa: CASSKVGTSGRLGELFF
CDR3nt: TGTGCCAGCAGCAAAGTAGGGACTAGCGGGAGGTTGGGGGAGCTGTTTTTT

abundance: -
j_gene: TRBJ1-1
v_gene: TRBV10-3
d_gene: -
CDR3aa: CAIGEGEGGEAFF
CDR3nt: TGTGCCATCGGGGAGGGGGAGGGTGGTGAAGCTTTCTTT

abundance: -
j_gene: TRBJ1-5
v_gene: TRBV28
d_gene: -
CDR3aa: CASSLRTPAEPQHF
CDR3nt: TGTGCCAGCAGTTTACGGACCCCCGCGGAGCCCCAGCATTTT

abundance: -
j_gene: TRBJ1-1
v_gene: TRBV19
d_gene: TRBD1
CDR3aa: CASADLYSGTGTTEAFF
CDR3nt: TGTGCCAGTGCAGACCTCTATTCCGGGACAGGGACAACTGAAGCTTTCTTT

abundance: -
j_gene: TRBJ2-5
v_gene: TRBV11-2
d_gene: -
CDR3aa: CASSLDLIQETQYF
CDR3nt: TGTGCCAGCAGCTTAGATCTAATCCAAGAGACCCAGTACTTC

abundance: many
j_gene: TRBJ2-5
v_gene: TRBV27
d_gene: TRBD1
CDR3aa: CASSLLGQGRETQYF
CDR3nt: TGTGCCAGCAGTTTACTGGGACAGGGACGAGAGACCCAGTACTTC

abundance: few
j_gene: TRBJ2-4
v_gene: TRBV28
d_gene: -
CDR3aa: CASSRPKNIQYF
CDR3nt: TGTGCCAGCAGTCGGCCCAAAAACATTCAGTACTTC

abundance: -
j_gene: TRBJ2-5
v_gene: TRBV15
d_gene: -
CDR3aa: CATSRDLTGSQTQETQYF
CDR3nt: TGTGCCACCAGCAGAGATTTAACAGGGAGCCAGACTCAAGAGACCCAGTACTTC

abundance: -
j_gene: TRBJ2-7
v_gene: TRBV9
d_gene: TRBD1
CDR3aa: CASSVAPGTEIYEQYF
CDR3nt: TGTGCCAGCAGCGTAGCGCCCGGGACAGAGATCTACGAGCAGTACTTC

abundance: once
j_gene: TRBJ1-1
v_gene: TRBV6-1
d_gene: -
CDR3aa: CASSELSIKAFF
CDR3nt: TGTGCCAGCAGTGAACTCTCAATTAAAGCTTTCTTT

abundance: -
j_gene: TRBJ2-7
v_gene: TRBV23-1
d_gene: TRBD1
CDR3aa: CASNQEYRGYEQYF
CDR3nt: TGCGCCAGCAATCAAGAGTACAGGGGTTACGAGCAGTACTTC

abundance: -
j_gene: TRBJ2-1
v_gene: TRBV27
d_gene: TRBD2
CDR3aa: CASSLLGLAGNEQFF
CDR3nt: TGTGCCAGCAGTTTATTAGGACTAGCAGGCAATGAGCAGTTCTTC

abundance: -
j_gene: TRBJ2-5
v_gene: TRBV9
d_gene: -
CDR3aa: CASSVKQRRCLPIMETQYF
CDR3nt: TGTGCCAGCAGCGTAAAACAGCGGAGGTGTCTCCCGATAATGGAGACCCAGTACTTC

abundance: -
j_gene: TRBJ2-2
v_gene: TRBV27
d_gene: -
CDR3aa: CASSRLAGELFF
CDR3nt: TGTGCCAGCAGTCGGTTAGCCGGGGAGCTGTTTTTT

abundance: -
j_gene: TRBJ1-1
v_gene: TRBV14
d_gene: -
CDR3aa: CASSLDWGSTEAFF
CDR3nt: TGTGCCAGCAGCCTTGATTGGGGGAGTACTGAAGCTTTCTTT

abundance: few
j_gene: TRBJ2-7
v_gene: TRBV30
d_gene: -
CDR3aa: CAWSVRRGLYEQYF
CDR3nt: TGTGCCTGGAGTGTACGCCGGGGCTTGTACGAGCAGTACTTC

abundance: -
j_gene: TRBJ1-2
v_gene: TRBV11-2
d_gene: TRBD1
CDR3aa: CASSPGTGEAYGYTF
CDR3nt: TGTGCCAGCAGCCCGGGGACAGGGGAGGCCTATGGCTACACCTTC

abundance: -
j_gene: TRBJ1-1
v_gene: TRBV5-6
d_gene: -
CDR3aa: CASSLRGRNTEAFF
CDR3nt: TGTGCCAGCAGCTTGAGGGGCAGAAACACTGAAGCTTTCTTT

abundance: -
j_gene: TRBJ2-5
v_gene: TRBV9
d_gene: TRBD2
CDR3aa: CASSVVTGGPETQYF
CDR3nt: TGTGCCAGCAGCGTAGTAACGGGAGGTCCGGAGACCCAGTACTTC

abundance: few
j_gene: TRBJ2-7
v_gene: TRBV5-5
d_gene: -
CDR3aa: CASSFGPGQGEQYF
CDR3nt: -

abundance: -
j_gene: TRBJ1-2
v_gene: TRBV7-5
d_gene: -
CDR3aa: CARSPRAYYGYTF
CDR3nt: TGTGCCAGAAGCCCCAGGGCCTACTATGGCTACACCTTC